This passage covers 7 T cell receptor beta chains from one sample sequenced in a study of technical replicates of blood from a few donors. Libraries were prepared by immunoSEQ multiplex PCR; TCRdb keeps only in-frame clonotypes and omits some of them. The table records some 17,000 clones, roughly 87% of them present only once. What was sequenced was PBMCs. These receptors were obtained from a human donor in good health.

The chain has TRBV5-1 and TRBJ2-1, with D perhaps matching TRBD2 (5 bases). V lost 0 bases and J 6 bases, leaving 16 bases between the germline ends. CDR1 SGHRS and CDR2 YFSETQ come from the germline V gene. The CDR3 extends over 16 amino acids. The CDR3 coding sequence is TGCGCCAGCAGCTTGGCCGCGGGCGGGCCCCGCAATGAGCAGTTCTTC. The encoded protein is CASSLAAGGPRNEQFF. The whole variable domain, filled in from reference TRBV5-1 and TRBJ2-1, reads KAGVTQTPRYLIKTRGQQVTLSCSPISGHRSVSWYQQTPGQGLQFLFEYFSETQRNKGNFPGRFSGRQFSNSRSEMNVSTLELGDSALYLCASSLAAGGPRNEQFFGPGTRLTVL.

The chain links TRBV6-1 to TRBJ2-2; tentative D call: TRBD2 (5 bases). Per the germline V gene, CDR1 is MNHNS and CDR2 is SASEGT. The CDR3 spans 13 residues. The V gene lost 6 bases and the J gene lost 1 base, with 6 bases spanning the gap. The CDR3 protein is CASRGLNTGELFF. In DNA form, the CDR3 reads TGTGCCAGCAGAGGACTGAACACCGGGGAGCTGTTTTTT.

This clone was seen a few times. The gene calls are TRBV6-1 and TRBJ2-4, with TRBD1 matching 7 bases. Unmatched junction bases numbered 7, after V lost 6 bases and J lost 2 bases. Per the germline V gene, CDR1 is MNHNS and CDR2 is SASEGT. CDR3 length equals 15 residues. CDR3 sequence reads: CASSRLTGSKNIQYF. In nucleotides, the CDR3 is TGTGCCAGCAGCCGCCTGACAGGGTCCAAAAACATTCAGTACTTC.

J is TRBJ2-5 and V is TRBV29-1; a weak D match, TRBD2 (5 bases). The V and J ends lost 4 bases and 4 bases respectively, with 13 bases between them. The CDR3 length is 13 residues. Looked up from germline, CDR1 is SQVTM and CDR2 is ANQGSEA. The CDR3 DNA reads TGCAGCGTTGTAGTGGGTGCGGGAGAGACCCAGTACTTC. Translating gives CSVVVGAGETQYF.

The chain joins TRBV27 to TRBJ1-5, with unresolved D. V lost 3 bases to trimming and J lost 3 bases, with 3 bases between them. The germline V gene has CDR1 MNHEY and CDR2 SMNVEV (reference sequence). The CDR3 covers 12 residues. The CDR3 nucleotides are TGTGCCAGCAGTTTCCACAATCAGCCCCAGCATTTT. Amino acids: CASSFHNQPQHF.

The rearrangement joins TRBV28 to TRBJ2-7; 13 positions match TRBD2. CDR1 and CDR2 from the germline V gene are MDHEN and SYDVKM. The CDR3 sequence is 15 residues long. V lost 6 bases to trimming and J lost 1 base; unmatched junction nucleotides: 3. The CDR3 DNA is TGTGCCAGCAGACGGACTAGCGGGAGATCCTACGAGCAGTACTTC. Residues: CASRRTSGRSYEQYF.

A single count supports this clone. V is TRBV18 and J is TRBJ2-1; TRBD2 aligns across 8 bases. V lost 3 bases, J lost 7 bases, and 5 bases stayed unmatched. The germline V gene encodes CDR1 KGHSH and CDR2 LQKENI. The CDR3 covers 14 residues. The chain's CDR3 is CASSPTLAGNEQFF. The CDR3 DNA reads as TGTGCCAGCTCACCTACCTTAGCGGGAAATGAGCAGTTCTTC.